This TCR beta chain appears in the sequencing data of a study of blood T cell repertoires in COVID-19 (dated by TCRdb to about 2020). About the full investigation: The collaborator samples originated in the United States, Italy and Spain and spanned the acute and convalescent phases of COVID-19. Samples were obtained from the ongoing ImmuneRACE study (first 160 participants) and from 1,200 or so subjects provided by 6 global collaborators. Where available, HLA class I and class II types were taken from metadata supplied by the sample provider and were not determined by assay-based typing. Nearly every sample came with metadata listing a de-identified subject ID, COVID-19 status, age in years and sex. The prospective study material was composed of cDNA or gDNA derived from T cells, B-cell-depleted T cells, or PBMCs. The repertoires were made available in a free public database intended to serve as a resource for research on the immune response to SARS-CoV-2. The dataset comprised deeply sampled blood TCRbeta repertoires from subjects exposed to, actively infected with, or recovered from COVID-19.

Points the paper makes about the study in general: How much clinical and demographic metadata was included differed by source and by participant, and the metadata was provided uncurated.

A remark on this clone: Its recognized antigen is unknown. No quality values exist for individual bases; no much larger clone is one base distant.

In Seattle, one collaborating source enrolled patients while the infection was active and tracked those patients longitudinally over the course of disease. Whole blood was collected in K2EDTA tubes by collaborating institutions according to the institutions' own protocols. For TCRbeta analysis, collaborator samples were shipped as frozen whole blood, as isolated PBMCs, or as DNA extracted from either sample type. Sequences LNHDA (CDR1) and SQIVND (CDR2) are obtained from the germline V gene (reference sequence). The CDR3, cysteine through phenylalanine, is 14 amino acids long. The kept DNA is CDR3 alone, 42 bases in frame from the first base. V is pruned by 7 bases and J by 5 bases, leaving 6 bases of the junction without a gene match. TCRbeta CDR3 regions were amplified from genomic DNA by means of the immunoSEQ Assay, a bias-controlled multiplex PCR. In the original analysis: The number of nucleated cells in each sample was estimated from the amplification of reference gene primers within the assay. Sequence reads were collapsed and filtered to measure the absolute abundance of every unique TCRbeta CDR3 rearrangement. For each sample, productive Simpson clonality was calculated as the square root of Simpson's diversity index across productive rearrangements. Not all clones reach the TCRdb copy of this immuneACCESS table, which keeps in-frame sequences only. Checked studies attribute under half of the gap to unresolved V genes and leave the rest unexplained. V, J and clone size reflect that table, while D and trimming were determined from the DNA. The sample table lists about 140,000 clones, roughly 84% of them with a count of one. Approximately 9% of the sample belongs to the ten largest clones.

This receptor was obtained from a man aged 30 to 45 with COVID-19, enrolled during active disease. Sequencing was performed on peripheral blood. The chain is made from TRBV19 and TRBJ2-2; 8 bases in the middle match TRBD1. The sequenced DNA: TGTGCCAGTAACCCACGGACAGGGACCGGGGAGCTGTTTTTT. Protein translation: CASNPRTGTGELFF. The reference TRBV19 and TRBJ2-2 proteins fill in what lies around the CDR3, so the full variable domain reads DGGITQSPKYLFRKEGQNVTLSCEQNLNHDAMYWYRQDPGQGLRLIYYSQIVNDFQKGDIAEGYSVSREKKESFPLTVTSAQKNPTAFYLCASNPRTGTGELFFGEGSRLTVL.